Presented here are 5 T cell receptor beta chains from one specimen sequenced in a study of PD-L1 blockade in urothelial cancer. Only in-frame clones appear in the TCRdb table, and some are missing; sequencing was by immunoSEQ multiplex PCR. Of fewer than 30,000 clones in the sample, roughly 84% were seen once. Here the sequenced sample was PBMCs, taken around atezolizumab (anti-PD-L1) treatment. Receptor source: a man between 65 and 79 years old with urothelial cancer.

This clone turned up a few times. This chain uses TRBV4-1 with TRBJ1-1; no firm D call. Between the trimmed V and J ends, which lost 5 bases and 3 bases, there was a span of 19 bases. The CDR3 is 16 residues long. Germline V gene sequence: CDR1 MGHRA, CDR2 YSYEKL. The DNA of the CDR3 is TGCGCCAGCAGCGGAGGCCCCCGGGATGGGTACACTGAAGCTTTCTTT. It translates to CASSGGPRDGYTEAFF.

This chain links TRBV7-8 with TRBJ2-7, with 8 positions matching TRBD2. Germline V gene sequence: CDR1 SGHVS, CDR2 FQNEAQ. The CDR3 length is 16 residues. Trimming took 5 bases from V and 0 from J; bases not matched to a gene: 9. The CDR3 sequence is CASSPSYSGGSYEQYF. CDR3 sequence (DNA): TGTGCCAGCAGCCCTAGTTACAGCGGGGGCTCCTACGAGCAGTACTTC. The full variable domain, in which reference TRBV7-8 and TRBJ2-7 provide the parts outside the CDR3, is GAGVSQSPRYKVAKRGQDVALRCDPISGHVSLFWYQQALGQGPEFLTYFQNEAQLDKSGLPSDRFFAERPEGSVSTLKIQRTQQEDSAVYLCASSPSYSGGSYEQYFGPGTRLTVT.

This clone was counted between two and nine times. The V call is TRBV29-1, the J call TRBJ2-4; no clear D. Trimming pared 7 bases from V and 0 bases from J, leaving 10 bases between. Germline assignment: CDR1 SQVTM and CDR2 ANQGSEA. CDR3 length equals 13 residues. The DNA of the CDR3 is TGCAGCGCTAGGATATTAGCCAAAAACATTCAGTACTTC. Protein sequence: CSARILAKNIQYF.

This chain joins TRBV28 and TRBJ1-2; D may be TRBD1 (5 bases). The CDR3 contains 12 residues. V lost 6 bases and J 7 bases, leaving 12 bases between the germline ends. Germline-derived CDR1 and CDR2 are MDHEN and SYDVKM. The CDR3 bases are TGTGCCAGCAGCGGGACTAAGAGTGGCTACACCTTC. Its translation: CASSGTKSGYTF.

The V call is TRBV2, the J call TRBJ1-5, with no clear D. CDR1 and CDR2 (germline): SNHLY, FYNNEI. This CDR3 has 14 amino acids. V lost 4 bases, J lost 8 bases, and 15 bases lay in between. The CDR3 spells CASSGQREVKPQHF. CDR3 bases: TGTGCCAGCAGTGGTCAACGGGAGGTGAAGCCCCAGCATTTT. Looking up the rest from reference TRBV2 and TRBJ1-5 gives the full variable domain: EPEVTQTPSHQVTQMGQEVILRCVPISNHLYFYWYRQILGQKVEFLVSFYNNEISEKSEIFDDQFSVERPDGSNFTLKIRSTKLEDSAMYFCASSGQREVKPQHFGDGTRLSIL.